The subject of this entry is one T cell receptor beta chain. The antigen remains undetermined. Thyroid surgery was preceded by no treatment in any patient. The data belong to a study of metastatic and nonmetastatic thyroid tumors. General study results and limits: Within blood and tumor, benign nodules reportedly had significantly lower TCR beta diversity than malignant thyroid tumors did.

CDR3 length: 16 amino acids. Trimming removed 4 bases from V and 0 bases from J; junction bases left unmatched: 8. From germline, CDR1 is SGDLS and CDR2 YYNGEE. As processed by the authors: The study built a papillary thyroid cancer distant-metastasis classifier from CDR3 differences across clinicopathological groups. MiXCR re-clonotyped the PCR reads for TCRdb. TCRdb, not the authors, supplied the V and J calls. The repertoire includes some 30,000 clones, roughly 30% of them detected once, and roughly 31% sits in the top ten. The sequenced sample consisted of blood. The receptor was isolated from a female donor with papillary thyroid cancer or a benign thyroid nodule (not recorded which). Some clones in this sample may be carry-over from other donors' samples. The chain links TRBV9 to TRBJ2-3; 7 bases map to TRBD2. The CDR3 DNA is TGTGCCAGCAGCAAACGACTAGCCCTGAGCACAGATACGCAGTATTTT. This encodes CASSKRLALSTDTQYF.